Following are 31 T cell receptor beta chains from one sample sequenced in a study of cytomegalovirus exposure and HLA in healthy donors. Researchers ran the PCR with 60 Vbeta and 13 Jbeta primers. Here immunoSEQ multiplex PCR was the method, and the copy in TCRdb shows in-frame clones only, minus some. The sample carries 150,000 to 200,000 clones, over 70% recorded once. Sequenced material: PBMCs. The receptor set was obtained from a male donor in good health and CMV-seronegative.

V gene TRBV5-1 combines with J gene TRBJ1-6; 8 bases line up with TRBD1. This CDR3 is 14 amino acids long. The V gene's germline CDR1 is SGHRS and CDR2 YFSETQ. Trimming took 4 bases from V and 7 from J; bases not matched to a gene: 4. CDR3 coding DNA: TGCGCCAGCAGCGTGACAGGGGCGAATTCACCCCTCCACTTT. Translation gives CASSVTGANSPLHF.

The chain carries TRBV20-1 and TRBJ2-5; D gene ambiguous. Trimming removed 4 bases from V and 7 bases from J, with 7 bases in between. Germline CDR1 is DFQATT and CDR2 is SNEGSKA (reference sequence). The CDR3 consists of 10 residues. The CDR3 loop reads CSATPGTQYF. The CDR3 DNA reads as TGCAGTGCTACGCCGGGGACCCAGTACTTC.

The gene calls are TRBV7-2 and TRBJ1-1; 9 nucleotides line up with TRBD1. J lost 8 bases, V lost 4 bases, and 8 bases had no gene match. Germline assignment: CDR1 SGHTA and CDR2 FQGNSA. The CDR3 totals 14 residues. The CDR3 DNA is TGTGCCAGCAGCTCCTGGGACAGGGCGTCCGAAGCTTTCTTT. This sequence encodes CASSSWDRASEAFF.

The chain has TRBV18 and TRBJ2-1; 8 positions agree with TRBD1. J gave up 3 bases and V 3 bases, and 10 bases lay outside the gene matches. This CDR3 has 17 residues. CDR1 and CDR2 from the germline V gene are KGHSH and LQKENI. The CDR3: CASSPQYRGAGYNEQFF. The CDR3 DNA reads TGTGCCAGCTCACCTCAATACAGGGGGGCGGGCTACAATGAGCAGTTCTTC.

CDR3 loop: CASSIDRLSGNTIYF. The CDR3 nucleotides read TGTGCCAGTAGTATTGACCGACTCTCTGGAAACACCATATATTTT. The rearrangement links TRBV19 to TRBJ1-3; D is uncertain. V was cut by 3 bases and J by 0 bases, with 9 bases left in between. The germline gives CDR1 LNHDA, CDR2 SQIVND (reference sequence). The CDR3 runs 15 residues.

This rearrangement joins TRBV5-8 to TRBJ1-5, with a tentative D call TRBD1 (6 bases). This CDR3 is built from 17 residues. CDR1 and CDR2 from the germline V gene are SGHTS and YDEGEE. V dropped 0 bases and J dropped 0 bases, with 13 bases sitting between them. DNA for the CDR3: TGTGCCAGCAGCTTGGCCTTAACAGGGTATAGCAATCAGCCCCAGCATTTT. Its protein is CASSLALTGYSNQPQHF.

This chain joins TRBV19 and TRBJ2-5; TRBD2 matches at 8 bases. Germline V lookup: CDR1 LNHDA, CDR2 SQIVND (reference sequence). With 7 bases clipped from V and 5 bases from J, the junction kept 6 bases outside the gene matches. The CDR3 spans 13 residues. CDR3: CASKGRGVETQYF. The CDR3 coding sequence is TGTGCCAGTAAGGGGCGGGGGGTGGAGACCCAGTACTTC.

This sequence joins TRBV19 and TRBJ2-7; 8 positions agree with TRBD1. Germline CDR1 reads LNHDA; CDR2 reads SQIVND (reference sequence). The CDR3 covers 15 residues. Germline trimming cut 3 bases from V and 7 bases from J; bases unmatched to any gene: 11. In DNA form, the CDR3 reads TGTGCCAGTAGTATGGTCTCGCAGGGGGCTTGGGAGCAGTACTTC. The encoded protein is CASSMVSQGAWEQYF.

Concerning this clone itself: This CDR3 is also generated by other DNA sequences in the sample. This chain links TRBV28 with TRBJ1-5; no reliable D call. CDR3 length: 15 amino acids. Trimming removed 7 bases at V and 0 bases at J, with 13 bases between. Looked up from germline, CDR1 is MDHEN and CDR2 is SYDVKM. CDR3 region: CASKGGTISNQPQHF. DNA for the CDR3: TGTGCCAGCAAGGGAGGTACCATTAGCAATCAGCCCCAGCATTTT.

The rearrangement links TRBV5-4 to TRBJ2-5; D is undetermined. CDR3 length equals 15 residues. Germline-derived CDR1 and CDR2 are SGHNT and YYREEE (reference sequence). V was shortened by 4 bases and J by 9 bases, with 22 bases between the two germline ends. This CDR3 is CASSPTTAWIDPQYF. In nucleotides, the CDR3 is TGTGCCAGCAGCCCCACCACAGCTTGGATCGATCCCCAGTACTTC.

This clone was detected once. The V call is TRBV6-1, the J call TRBJ2-3; a weak D match, TRBD2 (5 bases). CDR1 is MNHNS, CDR2 SASEGT, per germline. V lost 5 bases, J lost 6 bases, and 12 bases lay in between. The CDR3 length is 13 residues. CDR3 sequence reads: CASSSEGFDTQYF. The CDR3 DNA reads TGTGCCAGCAGTTCCGAGGGTTTTGATACGCAGTATTTT.

The chain carries TRBV5-8 and TRBJ2-5; possible D gene TRBD2, 6 bases. Gene TRBJ2-7 matches the end of the DNA better, so the J call may be wrong. Germline CDR1 SGHTS, CDR2 YDEGEE. CDR3 length equals 13 residues. The CDR3 region is CASSLWGEYEQYF. The CDR3 DNA sequence: TGTGCCAGCAGCTTGTGGGGGGAGTACGAGCAGTACTTC.

The CDR3 loop reads CAISEGYRAGTDTQYF. The CDR3 DNA sequence: TGTGCCATCAGTGAGGGATACAGGGCCGGCACAGATACGCAGTATTTT. V gene TRBV10-3 combines with J gene TRBJ2-3; TRBD1 is a possible D gene (6 bases). There are 16 residues in the CDR3. V lost 2 bases and J lost 1, with 13 bases in between. Germline lookup yields CDR1 ENHRY and CDR2 SYGVKD.

The V gene is TRBV19, the J gene TRBJ2-5; a possible D gene is TRBD1 (5 bases). V lost 6 bases, J lost 5 bases, and 16 bases lay in between. CDR1 LNHDA and CDR2 SQIVND come from the germline V gene (reference sequence). The CDR3 is 14 residues long. This CDR3 is CASSRRVLRETQYF. The CDR3 DNA reads as TGTGCCAGTAGCCGCAGGGTTCTTAGGGAGACCCAGTACTTC.

The chain couples TRBV7-9 to TRBJ2-2, with 8 bases fitting TRBD2. V lost 5 bases, J lost 10 bases, and 15 bases stayed unmatched. The germline V gene encodes CDR1 SEHNR and CDR2 FQNEAQ (reference sequence). CDR3 length: 16 residues. The CDR3 loop reads CASSRFGGAARAELFF. DNA for the CDR3: TGTGCCAGCAGCCGATTCGGGGGGGCAGCCAGGGCGGAGCTGTTTTTT. Full variable domain (missing parts from reference TRBV7-9 and TRBJ2-2): DTGVSQNPRHKITKRGQNVTFRCDPISEHNRLYWYRQTLGQGPEFLTYFQNEAQLEKSRLLSDRFSAERPKGSFSTLEIQRTEQGDSAMYLCASSRFGGAARAELFFGEGSRLTVL.

The rearrangement uses TRBV28 and TRBJ2-1; D is perhaps TRBD2 (5 bases). Germline V gene lookup returns CDR1 MDHEN and CDR2 SYDVKM. The CDR3 runs 13 residues. Trimming removed 6 bases at V and 2 bases at J, with 8 bases between. The CDR3 spells CASRRGTYNEQFF. The CDR3 region has the DNA TGTGCCAGCAGACGGGGAACCTACAATGAGCAGTTCTTC.

This sequence joins TRBV4-3 and TRBJ1-2; possibly TRBD1 for D (5 bases). The CDR3 is 14 amino acids. The V gene lost 4 bases and the J gene lost 4 bases, with 13 bases spanning the gap. Germline V CDR1 and CDR2: LGHNA, YSLEER. CDR3: CASSPEGAFYGYTF. DNA for the CDR3: TGCGCCAGCAGCCCGGAAGGGGCCTTCTATGGCTACACCTTC.

The V gene is TRBV25-1, the J gene TRBJ2-2, with 7 bases that match TRBD2. The V and J ends lost 8 bases and 5 bases, in that order; junction bases with no gene match: 8. CDR3 length: 14 residues. Germline V gene sequence: CDR1 MGHDK, CDR2 SYGVNS. CDR3 in amino acids: CASQSGRDTGELFF. The CDR3 coding sequence is TGTGCCAGCCAATCAGGGAGGGATACCGGGGAGCTGTTTTTT. The full variable domain, rest sourced from reference TRBV25-1 and TRBJ2-2, is EADIYQTPRYLVIGTGKKITLECSQTMGHDKMYWYQQDPGMELHLIHYSYGVNSTEKGDLSSESTVSRIRTEHFPLTLESARPSHTSQYLCASQSGRDTGELFFGEGSRLTVL.

This chain's CDR3 is CASGHGGSPGEQYF. In DNA, the CDR3 is TGTGCCAGCGGGCATGGGGGCTCCCCGGGCGAGCAGTACTTC. The genes are TRBV7-3 and TRBJ2-7; possible D gene TRBD1, 6 bases. CDR1 SGHTA and CDR2 FQGTGA come from the germline V gene. CDR3 length: 14 residues. V lost 8 bases and J 6 bases, leaving 20 bases between the germline ends. Complete variable domain (other parts from reference TRBV7-3 and TRBJ2-7): GAGVSQTPSNKVTEKGKYVELRCDPISGHTALYWYRQSLGQGPEFLIYFQGTGAADDSGLPNDRFFAVRPEGSVSTLKIQRTERGDSAVYLCASGHGGSPGEQYFGPGTRLTVT.

The gene calls are TRBV10-3 and TRBJ1-1; possibly TRBD1 for D (6 bases). The CDR3 has 12 residues. V was cut by 6 bases and J by 6 bases, with 11 bases left in between. CDR1 is ENHRY, CDR2 SYGVKD, per germline. The chain's CDR3 is CAIRGAGPEAFF. The CDR3 DNA is TGTGCCATCAGGGGGGCTGGGCCTGAAGCTTTCTTT.

CDR3: CASSPERRAVPYEQYF. CDR3 DNA: TGTGCCAGCTCACCGGAGCGGCGGGCCGTCCCCTACGAGCAGTACTTC. The rearrangement joins TRBV18 to TRBJ2-7; D might be TRBD2 (5 bases). From germline, CDR1 is KGHSH and CDR2 LQKENI. With 3 bases removed from V and 2 bases from J, the gap between germline ends came to 17 bases. This CDR3 region has 16 residues.

The chain is built from TRBV18 and TRBJ2-1; 7 bases match TRBD1. The CDR3 spans 14 residues. V lost 3 bases and J lost 2; bases outside the gene matches: 1. Germline-derived CDR1 and CDR2 are KGHSH and LQKENI. Here the CDR3 reads CASSPQGAYNEQFF. The CDR3 region has the DNA TGTGCCAGCTCACCGCAGGGGGCCTACAATGAGCAGTTCTTC.

A few counts support this clone. The rearrangement uses TRBV6-6 and TRBJ1-1; TRBD1 agrees at 8 bases. The J segment lost 5 bases and the V segment lost 4 bases, leaving 6 bases of the junction unmatched. CDR1 is MNHNY, CDR2 SVGAGI, per germline (reference sequence). The CDR3 has 14 residues. CDR3 DNA sequence: TGTGCCAGCAGTTCAGGGGGCGCAAGGACTGAAGCTTTCTTT. Translated, it gives CASSSGGARTEAFF.

The V and J genes are TRBV28 and TRBJ1-3, with a possible D match to TRBD1 (6 bases). The CDR3 is 14 amino acids. The V and J ends lost 6 bases and 3 bases respectively, with 12 bases between them. CDR1 and CDR2 (germline): MDHEN, SYDVKM. This CDR3 reads CASSLRGYGNTIYF. In DNA, the CDR3 is TGTGCCAGCAGCTTGAGGGGGTATGGAAACACCATATATTTT.

The chain is built from TRBV4-1 and TRBJ2-5; TRBD1 agrees at 7 bases. Germline values: CDR1 MGHRA, CDR2 YSYEKL. This CDR3 comprises 15 residues. V lost 2 bases, J lost 3 bases, and 6 bases stayed unmatched. This CDR3 is CASSQTRDSKETQYF. The CDR3 nucleotides are TGCGCCAGCAGCCAAACCAGGGACAGTAAAGAGACCCAGTACTTC.

The genes are TRBV18 and TRBJ1-2; 11 bases align to TRBD1. Trimming cost V 3 bases and J 8 bases; bases outside gene matches: 5. Germline values: CDR1 KGHSH, CDR2 LQKENI. The CDR3 contains 14 residues. This chain's CDR3 is CASSPGQGAGGYTF. In DNA form, the CDR3 reads TGTGCCAGCTCACCCGGACAGGGGGCCGGGGGCTACACCTTC.

The chain carries TRBV7-6 and TRBJ2-5; 7 bases line up with TRBD1. The CDR3 has 14 amino acids. Germline V gene sequence: CDR1 SGHVS, CDR2 FNYEAQ. The ends lost 5 bases at V and 0 bases at J; junction bases unmatched: 3. For the CDR3, the DNA is TGTGCCAGCAGCACGACAGGGTACCAAGAGACCCAGTACTTC. It specifies CASSTTGYQETQYF.

In this sample, this clone turned up once. The chain is built from TRBV11-2 and TRBJ2-7; D may be TRBD2 (6 bases). Germline V gene sequence: CDR1 SGHAT, CDR2 FQNNGV. The CDR3 consists of 14 residues. V was pared by 3 bases and J by 1 base, with 10 bases between. The CDR3 nucleotides are TGTGCCAGCAGCTTCGGAGGGCTTTCCTACGAGCAGTACTTC. Translation gives CASSFGGLSYEQYF.

Note on this clone: This CDR3 is missing its conserved last phenylalanine or tryptophan, likely due to a read error. The limits of the CDR3 on the DNA are not certain, so only TCRdb's listed CDR3 is given. The genes are TRBV11-1 and TRBJ2-6; the table assigns TRBD2, which was not confirmed against the DNA. In germline, CDR1 is SGHAT, CDR2 FQDESV (reference sequence). The CDR3 has 10 amino acids, counting both end residues. CDR3 sequence reads: CASRHSLPGS.

This chain connects TRBV7-6 to TRBJ2-3; 8 nucleotides agree with TRBD2. Unmatched junction bases numbered 8, after V lost 2 bases and J lost 4 bases. The length of the CDR3 is 16 residues. Germline assignment: CDR1 SGHVS and CDR2 FNYEAQ. The CDR3 reads CASSLHRSGVPDTQYF. CDR3 sequence (DNA): TGTGCCAGCAGCTTACACCGTAGCGGGGTCCCAGATACGCAGTATTTT.

J is TRBJ1-3 and V is TRBV19; 8 nucleotides align to TRBD1. With 6 bases clipped from V and 1 base from J, the junction kept 5 bases outside the gene matches. CDR1 is LNHDA and CDR2 is SQIVND in the germline V gene (reference sequence). This CDR3 has 15 amino acids. The CDR3 loop is CASSLDRGSGNTIYF. CDR3 in DNA: TGTGCCAGTAGCCTCGACAGGGGATCTGGAAACACCATATATTTT.